This T cell receptor (beta chain) was profiled in a study of shared clonotypes between healthy human individuals. General observations from the study: The four-donor shared clonotypes exceeded non-shared clonotypes in generation probability, with non-shared ones scoring lower.

With respect to this clone: Its cognate antigen is unknown.

TCRdb's copy holds only in-frame clones and misses some; the assay was immunoSEQ multiplex PCR. The table lists some 2.1 million clones, 90% to 95% of them singletons, with over 1.5% in the top ten. Naive CD8 populations comprised CD45RO-negative cells positively selected for CCR7, excluding terminally differentiated effector memory CD45RA+ cells. Sequenced input: naive CD8+ T cells from PBMCs. This receptor was taken from a man aged 18 to 29 in good health. Some clones in this sample may be carry-over from other donors' samples.

This CDR3 is CASSLTVNTGELFF. CDR3 DNA sequence: TGTGCCAGCAGCTTAACTGTTAACACCGGGGAGCTGTTTTTT. The genes are TRBV7-8 and TRBJ2-2; D is uncertain. Germline V CDR1 and CDR2: SGHVS, FQNEAQ. V was clipped by 2 bases and J by 2 bases, with 6 bases between them. CDR3 size: 14 residues.